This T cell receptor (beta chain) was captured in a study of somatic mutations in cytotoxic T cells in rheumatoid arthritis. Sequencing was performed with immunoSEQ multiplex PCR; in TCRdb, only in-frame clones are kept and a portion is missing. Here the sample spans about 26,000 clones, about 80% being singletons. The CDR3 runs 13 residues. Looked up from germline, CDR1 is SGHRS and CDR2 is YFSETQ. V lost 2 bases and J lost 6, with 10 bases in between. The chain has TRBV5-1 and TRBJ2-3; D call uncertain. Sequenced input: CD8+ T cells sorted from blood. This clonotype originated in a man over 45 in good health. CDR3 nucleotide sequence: TGCGCCAGCAGCTTCCATCTTTTGGATACGCAGTATTTT. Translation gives CASSFHLLDTQYF. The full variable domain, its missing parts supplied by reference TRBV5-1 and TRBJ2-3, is KAGVTQTPRYLIKTRGQQVTLSCSPISGHRSVSWYQQTPGQGLQFLFEYFSETQRNKGNFPGRFSGRQFSNSRSEMNVSTLELGDSALYLCASSFHLLDTQYFGPGTRLTVL.